A selection of T cell receptor beta chains follows, all from one sample in a study of blood T cells in healthy people across ages. TCRdb called the 5' RACE reads again in MiXCR, with one record for every CDR3 protein. Among around 1,700,000 distinct CDR3 sequences listed, 28% were seen once. The specimen sequenced was blood. The origin of the receptors is a woman in her twenties or thirties in good health. Both conserved end residues are part of each CDR3. The D gene is left open where the match is weak. Clone size is shown for a subset of rows, as once, few, many or a class of expanded clone.

TRBJ2-7 | TRBV7-9 | NA | many | CASSLDRSGEQYF | TGTGCCAGCAGCTTAGACAGGTCGGGGGAGCAGTACTTC
TRBJ1-2 | TRBV4-1 | NA | NA | CASSQVASYGYTF | TGCGCCAGCAGCCAAGTAGCTAGTTATGGCTACACCTTC
TRBJ2-5 | TRBV3-1 | NA | few | CASSQGGDQYF | TGTGCCAGCAGCCAAGGCGGGGACCAGTACTTC
TRBJ1-2 | TRBV20-1 | NA | once | CSARKTGSNGYTF | TGCAGTGCTAGAAAAACAGGGTCTAATGGCTACACCTTC
TRBJ2-1 | TRBV29-1 | NA | NA | CSGSLRNYNEQFF | TGCAGCGGAAGTCTACGAAACTACAATGAGCAGTTCTTC
TRBJ2-7 | TRBV28 | NA | few | CASSLRGSRVHEQYF | TGTGCCAGCAGTTTAAGGGGGTCGCGGGTCCACGAGCAGTACTTC
TRBJ1-2 | TRBV20-1 | TRBD1 | NA | CSATDRGTGYTF | TGCAGTGCGACCGACAGGGGGACTGGCTACACCTTC
TRBJ2-3 | TRBV30 | NA | NA | CACHAGQKSTDTQYF | TGTGCCTGCCACGCGGGACAAAAGAGCACAGATACGCAGTATTTT
TRBJ2-5 | TRBV20-1 | TRBD1 | many | CSAFRDSQETQYF | TGCAGTGCTTTCCGGGACAGCCAAGAGACCCAGTACTTC
TRBJ2-7 | TRBV20-1 | NA | few | CSASQGPDYEQYF | TGCAGTGCTAGTCAGGGACCAGACTACGAGCAGTACTTC
TRBJ2-1 | TRBV10-2 | NA | few | CASSRDPAGDEQFF | TGCGCCAGCAGCCGGGACCCCGCCGGTGATGAGCAGTTCTTC
TRBJ2-3 | TRBV15 | TRBD2 | NA | CATSKTPSGGTDTQYF | TGTGCCACCAGCAAAACGCCTAGCGGGGGCACAGATACGCAGTATTTT
TRBJ2-7 | TRBV10-3 | TRBD2 | many | CAISDAQPGLAGDVEQYF | TGTGCCATCAGTGACGCACAACCCGGACTAGCGGGAGATGTGGAGCAGTACTTC
TRBJ2-3 | TRBV12-3/TRBV12-4 | NA | many | CASSPSGADTQYF | TGTGCCAGCAGTCCTTCCGGTGCAGATACGCAGTATTTT
TRBJ2-7 | TRBV5-1 | TRBD1 | NA | CASSYQPGQGAYEQYF | TGCGCCAGCAGCTACCAACCGGGACAGGGGGCCTACGAGCAGTACTTC
TRBJ2-7 | TRBV25-1 | TRBD1 | many | CASSGQGSYEQYF | TGTGCCAGCAGTGGACAGGGGAGCTACGAGCAGTACTTC
TRBJ2-7 | TRBV6-1 | NA | NA | CASSGNPREQNEQYF | TGTGCCAGCAGTGGCAATCCCAGGGAGCAGAACGAGCAGTACTTC
TRBJ2-3 | TRBV6-6 | TRBD2 | few | CASSHTNTGLATTDTQYF | TGTGCCAGCAGTCACACCAACACCGGACTAGCGACCACAGATACGCAGTATTTT
TRBJ1-4 | TRBV20-1 | NA | NA | CSALEMRNEKLFF | TGCAGTGCTCTGGAAATGCGGAATGAAAAACTGTTTTTT
TRBJ1-2 | TRBV11-1 | NA | NA | CASSPRRLNYGYTF | TGTGCCAGCAGCCCCCGGAGGTTGAACTATGGCTACACCTTC